A selection of T cell receptor beta chains follows, all from one sample in a study of shared clonotypes between healthy human individuals. Libraries were prepared by immunoSEQ multiplex PCR; TCRdb keeps only in-frame clonotypes and omits some of them. The table lists 1.4 million to 1.5 million clones, around 95% of them singletons. The sample consisted of naive CD4+ T cells sorted from blood. The receptors originated from a man between 25 and 39 years old in good health. Each CDR3 is given with its conserved first and last residue. A D gene is named only where the DNA matches it firmly.

j_gene: TRBJ2-7
d_gene: NA
v_gene: TRBV5-1
CDR3aa: CASSLNPRDSYEQYF
CDR3nt: TGCGCCAGCAGCTTAAATCCCCGGGACTCCTACGAGCAGTACTTC

j_gene: TRBJ2-5
d_gene: NA
v_gene: TRBV29-1
CDR3aa: CSVGLFQETQYF
CDR3nt: TGCAGCGTTGGACTATTCCAAGAGACCCAGTACTTC

j_gene: TRBJ1-5
d_gene: NA
v_gene: TRBV5-1
CDR3aa: CASSRDGNQPQHF
CDR3nt: TGCGCCAGCAGCCGGGACGGTAATCAGCCCCAGCATTTT

j_gene: TRBJ1-2
d_gene: TRBD1
v_gene: TRBV2
CDR3aa: CASGKGATGYIWGYTF
CDR3nt: TGTGCCAGCGGAAAGGGGGCCACAGGGTATATTTGGGGCTACACCTTC

j_gene: TRBJ2-3
d_gene: NA
v_gene: TRBV10-3
CDR3aa: CAISRQGSGSTDTQYF
CDR3nt: TGTGCCATCAGTCGACAGGGTAGCGGTAGCACAGATACGCAGTATTTT

j_gene: TRBJ2-5
d_gene: NA
v_gene: TRBV4-2
CDR3aa: CASSLAIVETQYF
CDR3nt: TGTGCCAGCAGCCTGGCTATCGTGGAGACCCAGTACTTC

j_gene: TRBJ1-1
d_gene: NA
v_gene: TRBV5-5
CDR3aa: CASSVVLIQAIDTEAFF
CDR3nt: TGTGCCAGCAGCGTTGTACTAATACAGGCAATTGACACTGAAGCTTTCTTT

j_gene: TRBJ2-1
d_gene: TRBD2
v_gene: TRBV5-4
CDR3aa: CASSLELATSYNEQFF
CDR3nt: TGTGCCAGCAGCTTGGAACTAGCGACCTCCTACAATGAGCAGTTCTTC

j_gene: TRBJ2-6
d_gene: NA
v_gene: TRBV28
CDR3aa: CAAGVGANVLTF
CDR3nt: TGTGCAGCCGGGGTAGGGGCCAACGTCCTGACTTTC

j_gene: TRBJ2-5
d_gene: NA
v_gene: TRBV10-3
CDR3aa: CAISPRQGRETQYF
CDR3nt: TGTGCCATCAGTCCGCGCCAGGGGAGAGAGACCCAGTACTTC

j_gene: TRBJ2-2
d_gene: NA
v_gene: TRBV6-1
CDR3aa: CASSVLTPGELFF
CDR3nt: TGTGCCAGCAGTGTCTTGACTCCCGGGGAGCTGTTTTTT

j_gene: TRBJ1-5
d_gene: NA
v_gene: TRBV15
CDR3aa: CATSRDRHQPQHF
CDR3nt: TGTGCCACCAGCAGAGATCGTCATCAGCCCCAGCATTTT

j_gene: TRBJ2-2
d_gene: TRBD1
v_gene: TRBV6-5
CDR3aa: CASSYQGQGYGELFF
CDR3nt: TGTGCCAGCAGTTACCAGGGACAGGGATACGGGGAGCTGTTTTTT

j_gene: TRBJ2-5
d_gene: TRBD2
v_gene: TRBV19
CDR3aa: CASSVTSGTETQYF
CDR3nt: TGTGCCAGTAGCGTGACTAGCGGGACGGAGACCCAGTACTTC

j_gene: TRBJ2-7
d_gene: NA
v_gene: TRBV6-5
CDR3aa: CASSWRKGFSYEQYF
CDR3nt: TGTGCCAGCAGTTGGCGGAAAGGGTTCTCCTACGAGCAGTACTTC

j_gene: TRBJ2-7
d_gene: TRBD1
v_gene: TRBV28
CDR3aa: CASSLLPTGTGGAKQYF
CDR3nt: TGTGCCAGCAGCCTCCTGCCCACCGGGACAGGGGGCGCAAAGCAGTACTTC

j_gene: TRBJ2-5
d_gene: NA
v_gene: TRBV4-1
CDR3aa: CASSQPGLQETQYF
CDR3nt: TGCGCCAGCAGCCAGCCGGGACTTCAAGAGACCCAGTACTTC

j_gene: TRBJ1-1
d_gene: NA
v_gene: TRBV27
CDR3aa: CASRRNLNTEAFF
CDR3nt: TGTGCCAGCAGGAGAAATTTGAACACTGAAGCTTTCTTT

j_gene: TRBJ2-7
d_gene: NA
v_gene: TRBV5-8
CDR3aa: CASSPGQGSDEQYF
CDR3nt: TGTGCCAGCAGCCCGGGGCAGGGCTCGGACGAGCAGTACTTT

j_gene: TRBJ2-3
d_gene: NA
v_gene: TRBV4-3
CDR3aa: CASSVLGRADTQYF
CDR3nt: TGCGCCAGCAGCGTCCTGGGGCGGGCAGATACGCAGTATTTT